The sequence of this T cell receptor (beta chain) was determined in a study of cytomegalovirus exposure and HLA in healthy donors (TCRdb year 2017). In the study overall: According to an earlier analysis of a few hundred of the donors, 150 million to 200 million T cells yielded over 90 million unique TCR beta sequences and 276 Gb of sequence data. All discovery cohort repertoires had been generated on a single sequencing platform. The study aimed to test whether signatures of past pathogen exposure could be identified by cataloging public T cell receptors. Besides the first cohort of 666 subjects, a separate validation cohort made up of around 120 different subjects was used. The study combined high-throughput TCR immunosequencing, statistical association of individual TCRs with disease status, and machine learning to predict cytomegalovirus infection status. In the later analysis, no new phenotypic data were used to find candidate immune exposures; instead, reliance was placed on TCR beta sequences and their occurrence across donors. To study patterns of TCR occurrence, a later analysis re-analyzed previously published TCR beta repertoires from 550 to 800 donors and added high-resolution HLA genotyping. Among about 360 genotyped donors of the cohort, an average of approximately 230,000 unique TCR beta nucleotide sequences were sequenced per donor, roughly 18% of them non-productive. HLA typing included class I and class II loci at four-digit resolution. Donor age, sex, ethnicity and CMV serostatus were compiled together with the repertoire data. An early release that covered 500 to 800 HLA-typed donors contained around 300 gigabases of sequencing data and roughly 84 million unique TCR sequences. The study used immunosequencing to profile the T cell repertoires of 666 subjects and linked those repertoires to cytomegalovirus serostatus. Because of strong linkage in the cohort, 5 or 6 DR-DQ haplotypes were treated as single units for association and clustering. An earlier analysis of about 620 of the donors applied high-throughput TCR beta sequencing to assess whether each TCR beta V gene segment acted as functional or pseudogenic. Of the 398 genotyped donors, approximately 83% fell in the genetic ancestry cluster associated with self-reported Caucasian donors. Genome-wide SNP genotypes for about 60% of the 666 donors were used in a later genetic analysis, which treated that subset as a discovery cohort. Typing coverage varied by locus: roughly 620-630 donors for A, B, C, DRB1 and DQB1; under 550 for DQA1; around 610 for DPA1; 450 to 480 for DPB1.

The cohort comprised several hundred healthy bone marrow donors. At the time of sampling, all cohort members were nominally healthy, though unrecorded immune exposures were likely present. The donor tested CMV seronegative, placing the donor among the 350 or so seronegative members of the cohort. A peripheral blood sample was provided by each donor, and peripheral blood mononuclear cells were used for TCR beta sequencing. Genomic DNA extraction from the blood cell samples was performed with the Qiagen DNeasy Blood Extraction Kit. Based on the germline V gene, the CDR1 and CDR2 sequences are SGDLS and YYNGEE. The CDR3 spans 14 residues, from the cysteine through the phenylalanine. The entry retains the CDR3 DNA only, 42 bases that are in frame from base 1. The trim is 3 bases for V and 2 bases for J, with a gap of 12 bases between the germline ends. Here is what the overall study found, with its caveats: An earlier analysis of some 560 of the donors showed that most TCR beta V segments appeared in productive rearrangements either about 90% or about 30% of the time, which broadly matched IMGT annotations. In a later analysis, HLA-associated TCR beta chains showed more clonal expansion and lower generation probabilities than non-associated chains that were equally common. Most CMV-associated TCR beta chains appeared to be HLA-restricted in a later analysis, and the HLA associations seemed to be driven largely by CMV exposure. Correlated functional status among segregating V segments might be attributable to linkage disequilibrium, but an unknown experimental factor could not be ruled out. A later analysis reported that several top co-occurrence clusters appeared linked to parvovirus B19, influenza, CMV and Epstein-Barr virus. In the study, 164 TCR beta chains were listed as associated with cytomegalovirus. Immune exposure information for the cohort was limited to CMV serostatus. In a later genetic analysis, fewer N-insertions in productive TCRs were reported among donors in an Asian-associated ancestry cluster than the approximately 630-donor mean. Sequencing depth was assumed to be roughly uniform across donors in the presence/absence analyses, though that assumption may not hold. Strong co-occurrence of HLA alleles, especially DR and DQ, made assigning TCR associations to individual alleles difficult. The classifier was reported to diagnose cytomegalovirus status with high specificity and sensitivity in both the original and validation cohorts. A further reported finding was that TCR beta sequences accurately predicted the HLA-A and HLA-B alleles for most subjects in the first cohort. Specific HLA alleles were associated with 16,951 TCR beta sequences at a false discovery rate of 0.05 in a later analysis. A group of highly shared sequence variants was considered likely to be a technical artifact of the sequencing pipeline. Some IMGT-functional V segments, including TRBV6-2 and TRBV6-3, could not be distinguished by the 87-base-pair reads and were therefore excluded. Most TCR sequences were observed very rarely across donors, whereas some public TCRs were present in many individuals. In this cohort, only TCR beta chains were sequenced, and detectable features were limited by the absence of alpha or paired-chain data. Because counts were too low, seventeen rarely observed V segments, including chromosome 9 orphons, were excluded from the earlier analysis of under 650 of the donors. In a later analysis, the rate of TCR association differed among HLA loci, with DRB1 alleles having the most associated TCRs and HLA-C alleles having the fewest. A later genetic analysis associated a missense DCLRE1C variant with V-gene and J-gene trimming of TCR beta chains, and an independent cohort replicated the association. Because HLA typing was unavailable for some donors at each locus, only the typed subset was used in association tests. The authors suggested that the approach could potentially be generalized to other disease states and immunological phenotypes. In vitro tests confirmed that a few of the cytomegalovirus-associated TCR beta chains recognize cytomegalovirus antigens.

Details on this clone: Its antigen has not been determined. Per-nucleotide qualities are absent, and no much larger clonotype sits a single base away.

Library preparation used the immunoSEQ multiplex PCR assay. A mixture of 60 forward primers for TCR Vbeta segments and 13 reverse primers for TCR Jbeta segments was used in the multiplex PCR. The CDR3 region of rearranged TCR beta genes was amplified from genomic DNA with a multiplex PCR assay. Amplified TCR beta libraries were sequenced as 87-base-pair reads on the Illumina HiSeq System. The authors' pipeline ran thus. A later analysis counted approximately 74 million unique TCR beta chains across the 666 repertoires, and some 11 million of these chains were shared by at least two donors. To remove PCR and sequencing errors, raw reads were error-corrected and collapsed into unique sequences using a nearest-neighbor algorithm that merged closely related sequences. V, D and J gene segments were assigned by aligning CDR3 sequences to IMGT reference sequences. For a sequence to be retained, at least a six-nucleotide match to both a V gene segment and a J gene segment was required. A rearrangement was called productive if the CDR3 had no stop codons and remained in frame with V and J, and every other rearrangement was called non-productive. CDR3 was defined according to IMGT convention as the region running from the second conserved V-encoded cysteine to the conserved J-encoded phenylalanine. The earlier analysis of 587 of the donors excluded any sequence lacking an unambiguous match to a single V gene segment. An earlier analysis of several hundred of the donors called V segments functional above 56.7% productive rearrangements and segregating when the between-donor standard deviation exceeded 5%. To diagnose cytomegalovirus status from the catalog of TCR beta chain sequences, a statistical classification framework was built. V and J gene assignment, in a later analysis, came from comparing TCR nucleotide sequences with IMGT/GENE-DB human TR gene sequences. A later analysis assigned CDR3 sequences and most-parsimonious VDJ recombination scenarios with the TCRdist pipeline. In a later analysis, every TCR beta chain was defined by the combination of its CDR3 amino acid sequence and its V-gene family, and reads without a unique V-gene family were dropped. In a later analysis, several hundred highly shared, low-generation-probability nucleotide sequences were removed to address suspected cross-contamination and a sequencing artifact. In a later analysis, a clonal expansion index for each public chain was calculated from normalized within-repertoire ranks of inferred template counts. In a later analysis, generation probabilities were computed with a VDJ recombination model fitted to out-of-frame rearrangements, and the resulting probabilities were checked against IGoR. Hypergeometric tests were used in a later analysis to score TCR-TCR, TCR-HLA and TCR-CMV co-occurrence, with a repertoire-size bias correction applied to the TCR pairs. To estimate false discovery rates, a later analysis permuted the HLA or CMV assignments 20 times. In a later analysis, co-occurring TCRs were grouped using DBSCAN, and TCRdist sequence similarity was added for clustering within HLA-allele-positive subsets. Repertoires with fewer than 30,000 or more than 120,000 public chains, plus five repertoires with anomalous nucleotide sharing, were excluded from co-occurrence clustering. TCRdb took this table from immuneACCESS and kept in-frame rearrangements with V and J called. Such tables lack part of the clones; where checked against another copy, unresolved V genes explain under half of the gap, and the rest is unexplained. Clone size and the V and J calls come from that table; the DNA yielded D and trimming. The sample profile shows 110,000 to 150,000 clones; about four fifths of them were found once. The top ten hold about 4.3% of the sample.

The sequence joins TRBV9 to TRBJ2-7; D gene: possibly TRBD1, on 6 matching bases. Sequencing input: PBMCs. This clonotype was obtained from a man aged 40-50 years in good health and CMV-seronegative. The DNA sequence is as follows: TGTGCCAGCAGCGCTGAGACAGGACCCTACGAGCAGTACTTC. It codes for CASSAETGPYEQYF.